This TCR beta chain originates from a study of CD4 T cells in relation to SARS-CoV-2 and coronaviruses. Background on the study: ViraFEST: roughly 10-day antigen culture of PBMCs, then TCR beta CDR3 sequencing.

Data came from immunoSEQ multiplex PCR; TCRdb stores just in-frame clones and leaves some out. The sample includes approximately 24,000 clones, 65% to 80% seen only once; the top ten take around 13%. Before the COVID-19 pandemic, during about 2011-2019, CD4+ T cells were taken from unexposed donors. CD4+ T cells were isolated from the cells after around 11 days of culture. Testing used SARS-CoV-2 S/N and four cold-coronavirus spikes on unexposed-donor CD4+ T cells, cells permitting. PBMCs were plated at about 2 million per well in IL-2-containing medium. Concerning this clone: Antigen: not known.

The TCR was taken from a human donor in good health. Sequencing was performed on CD4+ T cells from PBMCs, cultured in vitro.

The CDR3 DNA reads TGTGCCAGCAGCTTAGATGGTCCTAGCGGGGCCCAAGAGACCCAGTACTTC. Its protein is CASSLDGPSGAQETQYF. The chain has TRBV7-3 and TRBJ2-5, with TRBD2 matching 9 bases. Trimming removed 2 bases from V and 1 base from J; junction bases left unmatched: 8. CDR1 is SGHTA and CDR2 is FQGTGA in the germline V gene. CDR3 length: 17 amino acids.